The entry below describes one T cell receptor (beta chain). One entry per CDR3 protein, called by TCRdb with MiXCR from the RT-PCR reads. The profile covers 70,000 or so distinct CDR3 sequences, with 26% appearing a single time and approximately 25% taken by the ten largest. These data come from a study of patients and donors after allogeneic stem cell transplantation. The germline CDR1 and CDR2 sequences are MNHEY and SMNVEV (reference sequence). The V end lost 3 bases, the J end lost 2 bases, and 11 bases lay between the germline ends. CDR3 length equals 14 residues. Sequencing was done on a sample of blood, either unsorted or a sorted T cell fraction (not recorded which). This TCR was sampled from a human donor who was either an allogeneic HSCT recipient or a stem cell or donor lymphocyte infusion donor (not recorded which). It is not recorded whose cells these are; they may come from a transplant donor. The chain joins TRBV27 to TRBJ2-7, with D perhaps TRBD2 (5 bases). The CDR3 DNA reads TGTGCCAGCAGTTTTACGGGGTCACCCTACGAGCAGTACTTC. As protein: CASSFTGSPYEQYF.